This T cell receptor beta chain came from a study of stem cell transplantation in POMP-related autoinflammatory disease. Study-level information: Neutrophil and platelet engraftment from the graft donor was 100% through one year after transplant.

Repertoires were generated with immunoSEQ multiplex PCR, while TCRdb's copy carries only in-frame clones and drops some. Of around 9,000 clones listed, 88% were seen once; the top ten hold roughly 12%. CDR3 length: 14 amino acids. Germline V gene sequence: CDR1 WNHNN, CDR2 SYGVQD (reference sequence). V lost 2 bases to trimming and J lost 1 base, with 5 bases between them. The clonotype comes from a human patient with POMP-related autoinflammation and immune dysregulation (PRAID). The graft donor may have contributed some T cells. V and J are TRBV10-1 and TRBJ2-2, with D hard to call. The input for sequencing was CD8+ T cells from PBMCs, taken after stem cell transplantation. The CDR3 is CASSERQNTGELFF. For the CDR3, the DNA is TGCGCCAGCAGTGAGAGGCAGAACACCGGGGAGCTGTTTTTT.